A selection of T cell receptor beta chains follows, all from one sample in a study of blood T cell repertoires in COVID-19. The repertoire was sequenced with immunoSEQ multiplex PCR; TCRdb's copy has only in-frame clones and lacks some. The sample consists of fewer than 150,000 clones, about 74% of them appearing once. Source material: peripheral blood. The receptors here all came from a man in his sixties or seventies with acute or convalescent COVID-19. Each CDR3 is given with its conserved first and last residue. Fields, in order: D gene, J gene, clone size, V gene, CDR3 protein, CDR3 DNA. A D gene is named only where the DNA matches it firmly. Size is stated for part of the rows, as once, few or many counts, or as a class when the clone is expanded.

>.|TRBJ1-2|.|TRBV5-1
CASSLEGHHYGYTF
TGCGCCAGCAGCTTGGAAGGACATCACTATGGCTACACCTTC
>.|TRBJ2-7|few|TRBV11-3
CASSLTRWDEQYF
TGTGCCAGCAGCTTGACAAGGTGGGACGAGCAGTACTTC
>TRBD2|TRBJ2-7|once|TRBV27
CASSLGRTSGRAVNEQYF
TGTGCCAGCAGTTTGGGGAGGACTAGCGGGAGGGCCGTGAACGAGCAGTACTTC
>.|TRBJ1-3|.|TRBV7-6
CASSPGGGNTIYF
TGTGCCAGCAGCCCGGGGGGCGGAAACACCATATATTTT
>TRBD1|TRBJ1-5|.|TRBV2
CASGRTGRDQPQHF
TGTGCCAGCGGACGGACAGGGAGGGATCAGCCCCAGCATTTT
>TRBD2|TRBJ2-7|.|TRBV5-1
CASSWGLAGESSYEQYF
TGCGCCAGCAGCTGGGGACTAGCGGGGGAGAGCTCCTACGAGCAGTACTTC
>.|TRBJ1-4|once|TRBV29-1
CSVVGAGNGEKLFF
TGCAGCGTTGTGGGAGCGGGAAATGGAGAAAAACTGTTTTTT
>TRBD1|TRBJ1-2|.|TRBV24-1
CATSANDRANYGYTF
TGTGCCACCAGTGCTAATGACAGGGCTAACTATGGCTACACCTTC
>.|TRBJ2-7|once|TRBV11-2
CASSFAGLYEQYF
TGTGCCAGCAGCTTCGCGGGGCTTTACGAGCAGTACTTC
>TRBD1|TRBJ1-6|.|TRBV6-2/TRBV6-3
CASSADRDSSPLHF
TGTGCCAGCAGTGCCGACAGGGATAGTTCACCCCTCCACTTT
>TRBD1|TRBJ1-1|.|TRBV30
CAWSLGQVNTEAFF
TGTGCCTGGAGTTTAGGACAGGTGAACACTGAAGCTTTCTTT
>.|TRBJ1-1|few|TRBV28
CASRGGLMNTEAFF
TGTGCCAGCAGGGGGGGACTGATGAACACTGAAGCTTTCTTT
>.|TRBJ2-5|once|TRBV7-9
CASSLGLPGQETQYF
TGTGCCAGCAGCTTAGGCCTACCGGGACAAGAGACCCAGTACTTC
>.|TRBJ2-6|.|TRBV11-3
CASSSGVGANVLTF
TGTGCCAGCAGCTCCGGAGTGGGGGCCAACGTCCTGACTTTC
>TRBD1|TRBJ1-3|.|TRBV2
CASSERMWGTGLGNTIYF
TGTGCCAGCAGTGAAAGGATGTGGGGGACAGGGCTTGGAAACACCATATATTTT
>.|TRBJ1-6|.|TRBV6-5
CASSYYRGSGSPLHF
TGTGCCAGCAGTTACTACCGAGGGTCTGGTTCACCCCTCCACTTT
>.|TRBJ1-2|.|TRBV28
CASSLGQNYGYTF
TGTGCCAGCAGTTTAGGACAGAACTATGGCTACACCTTC
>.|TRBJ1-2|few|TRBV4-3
CASSQERQVYSYTF
TGCGCCAGCAGCCAAGAAAGACAGGTCTATAGCTACACCTTC
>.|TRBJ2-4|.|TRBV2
CASSAGARAKNIQYF
TGTGCCAGCAGTGCTGGGGCTCGGGCCAAAAACATTCAGTACTTC
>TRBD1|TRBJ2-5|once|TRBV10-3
CAISVRPGQGKETQYF
TGTGCCATCAGTGTACGTCCGGGACAGGGGAAAGAGACCCAGTACTTC
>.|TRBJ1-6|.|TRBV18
CASSRNGVDSPLHF
TGTGCCAGCTCCCGCAACGGGGTCGATTCACCCCTCCACTTT
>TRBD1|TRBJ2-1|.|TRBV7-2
CASSGDRGNEQFF
TGTGCCAGCAGCGGGGACAGGGGAAATGAGCAGTTCTTC
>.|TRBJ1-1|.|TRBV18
CASSPPGGFNTEAFF
TGTGCCAGCTCACCACCGGGAGGGTTCAACACTGAAGCTTTCTTT
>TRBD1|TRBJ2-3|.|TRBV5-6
CASSKGVWDRTDTQYF
TGTGCCAGCAGTAAAGGTGTGTGGGACAGGACAGATACGCAGTATTTT
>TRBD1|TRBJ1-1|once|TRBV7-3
CASSDGTVGSTEAFF
TGTGCCAGCAGCGACGGGACAGTGGGGAGCACTGAAGCTTTCTTT
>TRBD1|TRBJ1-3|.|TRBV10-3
CAIRGTGASGNTIYF
TGTGCCATCAGAGGGACAGGGGCATCGGGAAACACCATATATTTT
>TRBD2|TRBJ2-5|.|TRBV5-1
CASSLNGGGGETQYF
TGCGCCAGCAGCTTGAATGGTGGGGGAGGGGAGACCCAGTACTTC
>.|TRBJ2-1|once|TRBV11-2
CASSSLGGNEQFF
TGTGCCAGCAGCTCTCTAGGTGGCAATGAGCAGTTCTTC
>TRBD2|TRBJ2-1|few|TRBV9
CASSDPGGYEQFF
TGTGCCAGCAGCGACCCGGGGGGATATGAGCAGTTCTTC